This T cell receptor (beta chain) was retrieved from a study of blood T cell repertoires in COVID-19. About the research overall: Samples came from the United States, Italy and Spain, spanning acute and convalescent COVID-19. From T cells, B-cell-depleted T cells, or PBMCs came the material, which was cDNA or gDNA.

In the original analysis: Cell counts per sample came from amplifying reference gene primers. The method was immunoSEQ multiplex PCR; TCRdb's version includes in-frame clones alone and lacks a portion of them. Clonal size and the V and J genes are those of that table, whereas D and trimming came from the DNA. The data contain 110,000 or so clones, 85% of them singletons. The CDR3 has 14 residues. Losses at the gene ends were 4 bases for V and 1 base for J; bases not matched to a gene: 2. Germline values: CDR1 SGHDN, CDR2 FVKESK. Source material: peripheral blood. The chain links TRBV14 to TRBJ2-3; 7 bases map to TRBD2. This clonotype originated in a human donor in a cohort sampled during active COVID-19. In DNA form, the CDR3 reads TGTGCCAGCAGCCTTCGGGGGGGCACAGATACGCAGTATTTT. This gives the protein CASSLRGGTDTQYF. Combining the CDR3 with reference TRBV14 and TRBJ2-3 gives the whole variable domain EAGVTQFPSHSVIEKGQTVTLRCDPISGHDNLYWYRRVMGKEIKFLLHFVKESKQDESGMPNNRFLAERTGGTYSTLKVQPAELEDSGVYFCASSLRGGTDTQYFGPGTRLTVL.